This TCR beta chain was sequenced in a study of shared clonotypes between healthy human individuals. Study-wide context: Participating donors consisted of two women and a few men aged 18 to 49. The study used three CD4 naive, three CD4 memory, two CD8 naive and one CD8 memory plate per donor.

Concerning this clone itself: This CDR3 is also generated by other DNA sequences in the sample.

Here immunoSEQ multiplex PCR was the method, and the copy in TCRdb shows in-frame clones only, minus some. The data show around 2.1 million clones, 90% to 96% seen once. Germline lookup yields CDR1 KGHSH and CDR2 LQKENI. Trimming took 1 base from V and 3 from J, leaving 9 bases between them. The CDR3 totals 14 residues. The sequencing input was naive CD4+ T cells sorted from blood. Sample subset: CD45RA+ positively selected. J is TRBJ1-1 and V is TRBV18; a weak D match, TRBD1 (6 bases). This receptor was identified in a man younger than 35 in good health. The CDR3 nucleotides are TGTGCCAGCTCACCACTGCAGGGGTACACTGAAGCTTTCTTT. It is translated as CASSPLQGYTEAFF.